The following is a T cell receptor beta chain sequence with its context. Its antigen remains unidentified. The source of the sample is a study of human T cells and chemical hapten exposure. As for the study in general: Patients had diphenylcyclopropenone applied to the scalp weekly throughout the approximately 25-week study. Study results and caveats: Controls had significantly fewer large CDR3 similarity clusters than were formed by expanded TCRs. The number of TCRs over 1 in 1000 frequency stayed unchanged after DPC.

The time point denotes: pre-sensitization, week 0. The treatment is: therapeutic diphenylcyclopropenone sensitization with weekly scalp DPC. Patches went on only after blood had been drawn each time. Each CDR3 protein is one row after TCRdb ran MiXCR on the RACE reads. This table holds under 300,000 distinct CDR3 sequences, about 9.4% found once. Material: whole blood, obtained in connection with sensitization to the hapten diphenylcyclopropenone (DPC). This clonotype originated in a woman in her thirties or forties with alopecia areata. Some clones in this sample may be carry-over from other donors' samples.

The CDR3 DNA reads TGTGCCAGCAGCCTAGTCGGAGGGAGAAGTCCCTACGAGCAGTACTTC. Protein product: CASSLVGGRSPYEQYF. The chain carries TRBV28 and TRBJ2-7; a possible D gene is TRBD2 (6 bases). V lost 6 bases and J lost 2, with 20 bases in between. The CDR3 is made up of 16 amino acids. Germline CDR1 MDHEN, CDR2 SYDVKM.